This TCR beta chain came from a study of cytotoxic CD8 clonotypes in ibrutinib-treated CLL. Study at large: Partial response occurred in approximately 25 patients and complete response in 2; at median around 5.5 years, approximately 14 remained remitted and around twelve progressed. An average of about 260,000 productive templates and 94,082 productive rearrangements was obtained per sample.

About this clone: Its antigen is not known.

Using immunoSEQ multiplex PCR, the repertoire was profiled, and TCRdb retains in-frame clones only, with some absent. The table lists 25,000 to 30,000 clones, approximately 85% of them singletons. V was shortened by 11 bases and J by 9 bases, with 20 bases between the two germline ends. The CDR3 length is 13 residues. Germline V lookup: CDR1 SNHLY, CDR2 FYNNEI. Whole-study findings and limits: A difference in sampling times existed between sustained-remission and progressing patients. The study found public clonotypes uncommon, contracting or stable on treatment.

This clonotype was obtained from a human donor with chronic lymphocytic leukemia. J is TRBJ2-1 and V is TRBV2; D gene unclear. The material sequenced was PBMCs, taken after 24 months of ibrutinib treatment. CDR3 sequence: CARASNGVGEQFF. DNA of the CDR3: TGTGCCCGCGCGTCCAATGGGGTAGGTGAGCAGTTCTTC. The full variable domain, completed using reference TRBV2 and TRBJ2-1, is EPEVTQTPSHQVTQMGQEVILRCVPISNHLYFYWYRQILGQKVEFLVSFYNNEISEKSEIFDDQFSVERPDGSNFTLKIRSTKLEDSAMYFCARASNGVGEQFFGPGTRLTVL.